The 28 T cell receptor beta chains presented below share a single source sample, sequenced in a study of healthy donors' naive CD4 and CD8 T cells. Each TCR library used approximately 500 ng of total RNA and a linear amplification protocol. From the reads, TCRdb called clonotypes with MiXCR, one entry per CDR3 protein. In the table there are approximately 180,000 distinct CDR3 sequences, around 74% of which are singletons. The specimen was naive CD4+ and CD8+ T cells sorted from blood, pooled from several donors. The receptors shown here come from a pool of human donors in good health; the sample pools cells from several healthy donors.

This clonotype showed up just a few times. This sequence joins TRBV6-5 and TRBJ2-3, with D perhaps being TRBD1 or TRBD2 (5 bases each). In germline, CDR1 is MNHEY, CDR2 SVGAGI. The CDR3 runs to 13 residues. The germline V and J ends were trimmed by 5 bases and 6 bases, with 12 bases remaining between them. The CDR3 loop reads CASSLPGTDTQYF. The CDR3, as DNA: TGTGCCAGCAGTCTCCCAGGGACGGATACGCAGTATTTT.

The chain combines TRBV29-1 with TRBJ1-1; D possibly corresponds to TRBD1 (5 bases). V lost 6 bases to trimming and J lost 1 base, with 12 bases between them. CDR3 length equals 13 residues. Germline V gene data show CDR1 as SQVTM and CDR2 as ANQGSEA. CDR3 in amino acids: CSVEGQENTEAFF. CDR3 DNA sequence: TGCAGCGTGGAGGGGCAGGAGAACACTGAAGCTTTCTTT.

The chain couples TRBV29-1 to TRBJ2-5, with 8 bases identical to TRBD2. This CDR3 comprises 15 residues. Germline CDR1 reads SQVTM; CDR2 reads ANQGSEA. The junction had 8 bases not matched to a gene; V was cut back by 0 bases and J by 5 bases. CDR3 protein: CSVEDAGLALETQYF. CDR3 nucleotide sequence: TGCAGCGTTGAAGATGCAGGACTAGCACTGGAGACCCAGTACTTC.

V is TRBV20-1 and J is TRBJ1-2, with a possible D match to TRBD1 (6 bases). Germline CDR1 is DFQATT and CDR2 is SNEGSKA (reference sequence). The CDR3 runs to 12 residues. Trimming shortened V by 8 bases and J by 4 bases, and 14 bases separated the two germline ends. The CDR3, as DNA: TGCAGTCAACCCCAGGGGTTCTATGGCTACACCTTC. Amino acid sequence: CSQPQGFYGYTF.

The chain has TRBV14 and TRBJ2-7; D remains unclear. This CDR3 has 12 residues. From germline, CDR1 is SGHDN and CDR2 FVKESK. The ends were cut back, 3 bases at V and 6 bases at J, with 9 bases in the middle. For the CDR3, the DNA is TGTGCCAGCAGCCAGGGGTTAGGCGAGCAGTACTTC. This sequence encodes CASSQGLGEQYF.

The chain is built from TRBV27 and TRBJ1-2, with 7 positions matching TRBD1. V trimming: 5 bases; J trimming: 3 bases; junction bases outside the gene matches: 3. Germline-derived CDR1 and CDR2 are MNHEY and SMNVEV (reference sequence). The CDR3 has 13 amino acids. The chain's CDR3 is CASSVGGYYGYTF. In DNA form, the CDR3 reads TGTGCCAGCAGTGTAGGGGGCTACTATGGCTACACCTTC.

This sequence joins TRBV12-3 or TRBV12-4 and TRBJ1-2; the D is unclear. V gave up 5 bases and J gave up 6 bases, with 13 bases separating them. The length of the CDR3 is 13 residues. CDR3 nucleotides: TGTGCCAGCAGTCCCTTTCCTGGCGATGGCTACACCTTC. Its protein product is CASSPFPGDGYTF.

Here the CDR3 DNA reads TGTGCCAGCTCACCCATCGGACTGTCGTACGAGCAGTACTTC. Encoded protein: CASSPIGLSYEQYF. The J gene is TRBJ2-7, the V gene TRBV18, with D perhaps TRBD2 (5 bases). The germline CDR1 and CDR2 sequences are KGHSH and LQKENI. V shed 3 bases and J shed 4 bases, with 13 bases lying between them. There are 14 residues in the CDR3.

This sequence joins TRBV5-1 and TRBJ2-3; D is ambiguous. The CDR3 is made up of 14 amino acids. CDR1 and CDR2 (germline): SGHRS, YFSETQ. Trimming left V 4 bases short and J 4 bases short, with 13 bases between. The CDR3, as DNA: TGCGCCAGCAGCCCTGATAAGGCAGCAGATACGCAGTATTTT. Its translation: CASSPDKAADTQYF.

DNA for the CDR3: TGTGCCAGTACCACACTAGCGGGGGGATACAATGAGCAGTTCTTC. Its translation: CASTTLAGGYNEQFF. The chain has TRBV19 and TRBJ2-1, with TRBD2 identical over 12 bases. CDR1 and CDR2 (germline): LNHDA, SQIVND (reference sequence). The CDR3 loop spans 15 amino acids. After removal of 7 bases from V and 4 bases from J, the junction contained 5 bases not matched to a gene.

This chain connects TRBV5-5 to TRBJ1-1; D is possibly TRBD1 (5 bases). V was pared by 4 bases and J by 4 bases, with 17 bases between. Germline CDR1 SGHKS, CDR2 YYEKEE (reference sequence). This CDR3 contains 15 residues. The CDR3 DNA reads as TGTGCCAGCAGCCGCCGGGGGTCGCTGGGCACTGAAGCTTTCTTT. Translation: CASSRRGSLGTEAFF.

The rearrangement uses TRBV3-1 and TRBJ1-1; D possibly corresponds to TRBD1 (5 bases). Trimming took 4 bases from V and 0 from J, leaving 12 bases between them. Germline V lookup: CDR1 LGHDT, CDR2 YNNKEL (reference sequence). CDR3 length: 15 amino acids. The CDR3 here is CASSPVQGMNTEAFF. The CDR3 region has the DNA TGTGCCAGCAGCCCAGTCCAGGGCATGAACACTGAAGCTTTCTTT.

This chain links TRBV12-3 or TRBV12-4 with TRBJ1-1; D is perhaps TRBD1 (5 bases). The CDR3 totals 13 residues. The V gene lost 3 bases and the J gene lost 5 bases, with 10 bases spanning the gap. CDR3 nucleotide sequence: TGTGCCAGCAGTTTTCAGGGTCGGACTGAAGCTTTCTTT. Translating gives CASSFQGRTEAFF.

This clonotype has a handful of counts. The chain links TRBV6-6 to TRBJ1-2, with a weak D call TRBD1 (6 bases). Trimming shortened V by 2 bases and J by 2 bases, and 12 bases separated the two germline ends. This CDR3 has 15 residues. Germline-derived CDR1 and CDR2 are MNHNY and SVGAGI (reference sequence). CDR3 coding DNA: TGTGCCAGCAGTTACCCCTCACAGGGAAACTATGGCTACACCTTC. Its protein product is CASSYPSQGNYGYTF.

This chain uses TRBV12-3 or TRBV12-4 with TRBJ1-5; 7 positions agree with TRBD1. The length of the CDR3 is 14 residues. V lost 7 bases and J lost 3; bases outside the gene matches: 6. DNA for the CDR3: TGTGCCAGCACCACAGGGGACAACAATCAGCCCCAGCATTTT. Its translation: CASTTGDNNQPQHF.

The rearrangement links TRBV5-6 to TRBJ1-6, with D unclear. The CDR3 runs 12 residues. Looked up from germline, CDR1 is SGHDT and CDR2 is YYEEEE. Trimming took 0 bases from V and 7 from J, leaving 2 bases between them. DNA of the CDR3: TGTGCCAGCAGCTTGGAGAATTCACCCCTCCACTTT. It specifies CASSLENSPLHF.

In DNA form, the CDR3 reads TGTGCCAGCAGCCTCAGGAGGGGCTCAAACACTGAAGCTTTCTTT. It specifies CASSLRRGSNTEAFF. The gene calls are TRBV6-2 or TRBV6-3 and TRBJ1-1, with TRBD1 as a possible D gene (5 bases). Germline values: CDR1 MNHEY, CDR2 SVGEGT. The CDR3 length is 15 residues. V lost 6 bases and J 2 bases, leaving 16 bases between the germline ends.

The gene calls are TRBV19 and TRBJ1-5; D gene ambiguous. The germline V and J ends were trimmed by 3 bases and 2 bases, with 11 bases remaining between them. The CDR3 extends over 15 amino acids. Germline V CDR1 and CDR2: LNHDA, SQIVND (reference sequence). For the CDR3, the DNA is TGTGCCAGTAGTATTTGGGTGGAGGGCAATCAGCCCCAGCATTTT. It is translated as CASSIWVEGNQPQHF.

In its sample, this clonotype was seen a few times. This chain connects TRBV24-1 to TRBJ2-5, with unresolved D. The CDR3 has 13 residues. Trimming took 2 bases from V and 5 from J, leaving 8 bases between them. Germline lookup yields CDR1 KGHDR and CDR2 SFDVKD. The CDR3 DNA reads as TGTGCCACCAGTGATTCCGGCATTGAGACCCAGTACTTC. It translates to CATSDSGIETQYF.

The rearrangement joins TRBV30 to TRBJ2-5; D remains unclear. This CDR3 region has 13 residues. Germline CDR1 reads GTSNPN; CDR2 reads SVGIG (reference sequence). V lost 0 bases, J lost 0 bases, and 5 bases lay in between. CDR3 amino acids: CAWSVGNQETQYF. CDR3 nucleotides: TGTGCCTGGAGTGTAGGAAACCAAGAGACCCAGTACTTC.

This clonotype was detected a few times. The rearrangement links TRBV27 to TRBJ1-1; no definite D call. There are 13 residues in the CDR3. CDR1 MNHEY and CDR2 SMNVEV come from the germline V gene (reference sequence). With 0 bases removed from V and 4 bases from J, the gap between germline ends came to 6 bases. The CDR3 protein is CASSLSRATEAFF. CDR3 in DNA: TGTGCCAGCAGTTTATCCCGGGCCACTGAAGCTTTCTTT.

J is TRBJ2-7 and V is TRBV29-1; maybe TRBD2 (6 bases). The CDR3 is 13 residues long. V lost 1 base to trimming and J lost 2 bases, with 9 bases between them. From germline, CDR1 is SQVTM and CDR2 ANQGSEA. CDR3 amino acids: CSVEGRDTYEQYF. The CDR3 DNA reads as TGCAGCGTTGAAGGGCGGGATACCTACGAGCAGTACTTC.

The V gene is TRBV30, the J gene TRBJ2-3, with 8 bases matching TRBD1. The CDR3 runs 14 residues. Germline loops: CDR1 GTSNPN, CDR2 SVGIG (reference sequence). CDR3 nucleotide sequence: TGTGCTTCGACAGGGGACGGACACACAGATACGCAGTATTTT. It yields the protein CASTGDGHTDTQYF.

V gene TRBV30 combines with J gene TRBJ1-2; D is perhaps TRBD1 (5 bases). Germline V CDR1 and CDR2: GTSNPN, SVGIG (reference sequence). The CDR3 consists of 17 residues. V lost 3 bases to trimming and J lost 6 bases, with 26 bases between them. As DNA, the CDR3 is TGTGCCTGGAGAGGTCCGGGACCTAGACTCAGACCCGATGGCTACACCTTC. Its protein is CAWRGPGPRLRPDGYTF.

The gene calls are TRBV29-1 and TRBJ2-7; perhaps TRBD2 as D (6 bases). Germline CDR1 and CDR2: SQVTM and ANQGSEA. Trimming left V 6 bases short and J 3 bases short, with 15 bases between. CDR3 length equals 13 residues. The CDR3 reads CSVLGPRDYEQYF. The CDR3 nucleotides are TGCAGCGTCTTAGGTCCGCGGGACTACGAGCAGTACTTC.

This clonotype was seen a handful of times. The chain has TRBV6-5 and TRBJ1-3, with no clear D. CDR1 and CDR2 (germline): MNHEY, SVGAGI. The CDR3 contains 15 residues. V lost 7 bases and J lost 0, with 13 bases in between. The CDR3 protein is CASKEGRYSGNTIYF. In DNA form, the CDR3 reads TGTGCCAGCAAGGAGGGCAGATACTCTGGAAACACCATATATTTT.

The chain is built from TRBV5-1 and TRBJ2-1, with a possible D match to TRBD1 (5 bases). Trimming took off 2 bases at V and 4 bases at J, with 13 bases between the two ends. This CDR3 has 15 residues. Looked up from germline, CDR1 is SGHRS and CDR2 is YFSETQ. CDR3 in DNA: TGCGCCAGCAGCTTAGAAGGGGCATCGTACAATGAGCAGTTCTTC. Its protein product is CASSLEGASYNEQFF.

The V call is TRBV5-4, the J call TRBJ1-1; D not certain. Germline-derived CDR1 and CDR2 are SGHNT and YYREEE (reference sequence). With 4 bases removed from V and 0 bases from J, the gap between germline ends came to 13 bases. The CDR3 totals 15 residues. The chain's CDR3 is CASSVGSWVNTEAFF. The CDR3 DNA reads as TGTGCCAGCAGCGTGGGCAGTTGGGTGAACACTGAAGCTTTCTTT.